Listed here are 7 T cell receptor beta chains from one sample, sequenced in a study of blood T cell repertoires in COVID-19. Assay: immunoSEQ multiplex PCR; the TCRdb copy retains only in-frame clones and omits some. The sample includes about 240,000 clones, roughly 83% of them seen just once. The sequencing input was peripheral blood. The receptors come from a man aged 80 or over with acute or convalescent COVID-19.

The gene calls are TRBV5-1 and TRBJ1-1; D may be TRBD1 (5 bases). The V end was cut by 4 bases, the J end by 4 bases, with 11 bases between. Germline CDR1 reads SGHRS; CDR2 reads YFSETQ. This CDR3 comprises 13 residues. The CDR3 sequence is CASSGGGGTEAFF. DNA for the CDR3: TGCGCCAGCAGCGGTGGGGGAGGCACTGAAGCTTTCTTT. The full variable domain, in which reference TRBV5-1 and TRBJ1-1 provide the parts outside the CDR3, is KAGVTQTPRYLIKTRGQQVTLSCSPISGHRSVSWYQQTPGQGLQFLFEYFSETQRNKGNFPGRFSGRQFSNSRSEMNVSTLELGDSALYLCASSGGGGTEAFFGQGTRLTVV.

The chain has TRBV5-1 and TRBJ2-1; TRBD2 aligns across 10 bases. The germline gives CDR1 SGHRS, CDR2 YFSETQ. The CDR3 loop spans 17 amino acids. V was clipped by 4 bases and J by 4 bases; unmatched bases: 11. In DNA form, the CDR3 reads TGCGCCAGCAGCAATGAAGCGGGAGGGGTAGGTTACAATGAGCAGTTCTTC. Amino acids: CASSNEAGGVGYNEQFF.

This chain links TRBV2 with TRBJ1-1; D is ambiguous. V shed 7 bases and J shed 4 bases, with 16 bases lying between them. The CDR3 is 14 amino acids. Germline CDR1 SNHLY, CDR2 FYNNEI. The CDR3 region has the DNA TGTGCCAGCAACCCAATGGGAGGGTTCACTGAAGCTTTCTTT. It yields the protein CASNPMGGFTEAFF.

This chain links TRBV27 with TRBJ1-3; 7 positions agree with TRBD1. The CDR3 spans 15 residues. V trimming: 5 bases; J trimming: 2 bases; junction bases outside the gene matches: 6. Germline CDR1 reads MNHEY; CDR2 reads SMNVEV (reference sequence). CDR3 region: CASSLTGATGNTIYF. Written as DNA, the CDR3 is TGTGCCAGCAGTCTTACAGGGGCAACTGGAAACACCATATATTTT.

The chain combines TRBV21-1 with TRBJ1-2; the table's D gene call, TRBD1, was not cross checked with the DNA. TRBV21-1 is marked as a pseudogene. The CDR3 length is 16 residues. Here the CDR3 DNA reads TGTGCCAGCAGCTTAATCGGGGACAGGGGGCACTATGGCTACACCTTC. Protein: CASSLIGDRGHYGYTF.

This chain connects TRBV18 to TRBJ2-3; D not resolved. The CDR3 contains 13 residues. Between the trimmed V and J ends, which lost 5 bases and 6 bases, there was a span of 12 bases. Germline CDR1 KGHSH, CDR2 LQKENI. The CDR3 DNA sequence: TGTGCCAGCTCATCCGAGATCGAGGATACGCAGTATTTT. Residues: CASSSEIEDTQYF.

The chain has TRBV4-2 and TRBJ2-2; perhaps TRBD2 as D (6 bases). Deletions cut 0 bases from V and 0 bases from J, with 8 bases between. Germline V gene lookup returns CDR1 LGHNA and CDR2 YNFKEQ. CDR3 length: 16 residues. The CDR3 DNA is TGTGCCAGCAGCCAAGATTTAGCGGCGAACACCGGGGAGCTGTTTTTT. It codes for CASSQDLAANTGELFF.